This passage covers 5 T cell receptor beta chains from one sample sequenced in a study of T cells in Graves' hyperthyroidism and ophthalmopathy. The TCR beta CDR3 regions underwent amplification using RNA transcripts as the source. The TCR CDR3 first-round RT-PCR relied on the HTBI primer set. TCRdb fed the multiplex PCR reads into MiXCR, producing one record per CDR3 protein. This repertoire shows a few hundred thousand distinct CDR3 sequences, around 46% found once; its top ten account for around 7.7%. Material for sequencing was peripheral blood or thyroid tissue (not recorded which). The receptors originated from a woman under 30 with Graves' hyperthyroidism.

J is TRBJ2-5 and V is TRBV20-1; the D is unclear. This CDR3 region has 15 residues. Trimming left V 5 bases short and J 7 bases short, with 23 bases between. Germline loops: CDR1 DFQATT, CDR2 SNEGSKA (reference sequence). The CDR3 coding sequence is TGCAGTGCTCCGAAATCTGGGTCGATCGGTGGGACCCAGTACTTC. This gives the protein CSAPKSGSIGGTQYF.

The table lists this clonotype with a count of one. This may arise from a read error, as a much more abundant clone is one base away. No conserved phenylalanine or tryptophan ends this CDR3, so it is likely a read error. V is TRBV14 and J is TRBJ1-1; 8 nucleotides line up with TRBD1. There are 15 residues in the CDR3. J was trimmed by 0 bases and V by 7 bases; bases with no gene match: 7. The germline V gene encodes CDR1 SGHDN and CDR2 FVKESK. CDR3 residues: CASTPRGRVNTEAFL. The CDR3 nucleotides read TGTGCCAGCACTCCCAGGGGGCGGGTGAACACTGAAGCTTTCCTT.

At least ten counts were recorded for this clonotype. CDR3 amino acids: CASSQEPSGISYEQYF. The CDR3 DNA is TGCGCCAGCAGCCAAGAGCCTAGCGGGATTTCCTACGAGCAGTACTTC. This chain uses TRBV4-1 with TRBJ2-7, with TRBD2 matching 9 bases. The V gene end was trimmed by 0 bases and the J gene end by 1 base; junction bases not matched to a gene: 4. The CDR3 sequence is 16 residues long. Germline V gives CDR1 MGHRA, CDR2 YSYEKL.

The CDR3 nucleotides are TGTGCCAGCAGCCCCGGGGACACCGCTGGAGATACGCAGTATTTT. Residues: CASSPGDTAGDTQYF. The chain joins TRBV7-2 to TRBJ2-3, with TRBD1 as a possible D gene (6 bases). Per the germline V gene, CDR1 is SGHTA and CDR2 is FQGNSA. The V gene lost 5 bases and the J gene lost 5 bases, with 17 bases spanning the gap. The CDR3 covers 15 residues.

This chain uses TRBV10-3 with TRBJ1-3; tentative D call: TRBD1 (5 bases). V dropped 3 bases and J dropped 7 bases, with 13 bases sitting between them. Germline V CDR1 and CDR2: ENHRY, SYGVKD. This CDR3 is 14 amino acids long. In DNA, the CDR3 is TGTGCCATCAGTGACGTAGGCAGGGTGAACACCATATATTTT. As protein: CAISDVGRVNTIYF.